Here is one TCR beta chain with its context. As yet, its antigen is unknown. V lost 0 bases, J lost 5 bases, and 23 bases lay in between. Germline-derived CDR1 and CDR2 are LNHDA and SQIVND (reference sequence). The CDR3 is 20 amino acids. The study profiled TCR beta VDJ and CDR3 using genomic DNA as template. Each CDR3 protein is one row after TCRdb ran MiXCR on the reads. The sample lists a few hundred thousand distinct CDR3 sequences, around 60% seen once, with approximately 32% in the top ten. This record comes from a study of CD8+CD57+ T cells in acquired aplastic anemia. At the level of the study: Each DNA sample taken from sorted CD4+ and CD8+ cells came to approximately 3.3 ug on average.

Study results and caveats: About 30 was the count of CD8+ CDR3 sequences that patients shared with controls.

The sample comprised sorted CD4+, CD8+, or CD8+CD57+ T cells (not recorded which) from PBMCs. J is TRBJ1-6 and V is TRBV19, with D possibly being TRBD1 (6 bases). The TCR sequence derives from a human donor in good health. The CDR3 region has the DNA TGTGCCAGTAGTATAGATCGTCTTTGGGAGGCAGGGGAAGATAATTCACCCCTCCACTTT. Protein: CASSIDRLWEAGEDNSPLHF. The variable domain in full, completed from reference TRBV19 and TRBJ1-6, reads DGGITQSPKYLFRKEGQNVTLSCEQNLNHDAMYWYRQDPGQGLRLIYYSQIVNDFQKGDIAEGYSVSREKKESFPLTVTSAQKNPTAFYLCASSIDRLWEAGEDNSPLHFGNGTRLTVT.